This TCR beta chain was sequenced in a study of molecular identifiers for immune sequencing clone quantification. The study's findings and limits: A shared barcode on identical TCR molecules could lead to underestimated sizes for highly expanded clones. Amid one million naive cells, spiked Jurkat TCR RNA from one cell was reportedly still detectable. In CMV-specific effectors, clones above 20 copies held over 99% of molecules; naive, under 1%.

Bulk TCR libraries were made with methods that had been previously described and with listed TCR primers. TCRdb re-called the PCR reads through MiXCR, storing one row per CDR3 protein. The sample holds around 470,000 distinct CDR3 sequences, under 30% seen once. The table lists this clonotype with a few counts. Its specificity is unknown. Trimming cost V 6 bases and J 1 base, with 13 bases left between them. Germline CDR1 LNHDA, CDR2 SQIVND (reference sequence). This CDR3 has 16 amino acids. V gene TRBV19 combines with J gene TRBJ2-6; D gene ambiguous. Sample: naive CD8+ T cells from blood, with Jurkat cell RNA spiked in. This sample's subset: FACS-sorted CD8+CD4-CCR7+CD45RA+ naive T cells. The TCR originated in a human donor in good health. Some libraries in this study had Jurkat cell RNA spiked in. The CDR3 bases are TGTGCCAGTAGCGGCGCTACTCGGTCTGGGGCCAACGTCCTGACTTTC. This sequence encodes CASSGATRSGANVLTF.